These T cell receptor beta chains were read from a single sample in a study of blood T cell repertoires in COVID-19. The repertoire was sequenced with immunoSEQ multiplex PCR; TCRdb's copy has only in-frame clones and lacks some. The sample records 150,000 to 180,000 clones, over 75% being singletons. Sequenced input: peripheral blood. Every receptor here comes from a man aged 55 to 70 with COVID-19, enrolled during active disease. The CDR3 runs from the conserved cysteine through the conserved F or W. Clone size appears in some rows only: once, few, many, or a class for an expanded clone.

. | TRBJ2-1 | TRBV3-1/TRBV3-2 | CASSQWGRGPINEQFF
few | TRBJ2-2 | TRBV6-4 | CASSDSRRERAGELFF
. | TRBJ2-1 | TRBV9 | CASSVPPGNNEQFF
. | TRBJ1-5 | TRBV7-2 | CASSHTGTGDQPQHF
. | TRBJ2-7 | TRBV14 | CASSQRGGREQYF
. | TRBJ2-7 | TRBV6-2/TRBV6-3 | CASSRHGQGDYEQYF
few | TRBJ2-7 | TRBV2 | CATRSWSSYEQYF
. | TRBJ1-1 | TRBV11-2 | CASSQGGNTEAFF
. | TRBJ2-2 | TRBV29-1 | CSVGLAENTGELFF
. | TRBJ1-1 | TRBV6-2/TRBV6-3 | CASSLIGDTEAFF
. | TRBJ2-5 | TRBV7-3 | CASSLAGHNQETQYF
. | TRBJ1-1 | TRBV15 | CATSRDEVRVGTLGLAAFF
. | TRBJ2-7 | TRBV7-2 | CASSPRQVSYEQYF
. | TRBJ1-1 | TRBV30 | CAWRRGVNTEAFF
. | TRBJ1-5 | TRBV7-9 | CASRSTGWAGQPQHF
once | TRBJ2-5 | TRBV18 | CASRRDRGETQYF
. | TRBJ1-1 | TRBV14 | CASSQGGGLSTEAFF
. | TRBJ2-3 | TRBV7-2 | CASSLAGVSDTQYF
. | TRBJ1-5 | TRBV28 | CASSLNQAVGTVDQPQHF
. | TRBJ1-2 | TRBV19 | CASRKLRDRDYYGYTF
. | TRBJ2-5 | TRBV4-1 | CASSQDPGLSQETQYF
once | TRBJ1-2 | TRBV6-1 | CASSEGGGYGYTF
. | TRBJ1-5 | TRBV6-5 | CASSYSRGLNQPQHF
. | TRBJ1-4 | TRBV6-2/TRBV6-3 | CASSIQIWEKLFF
. | TRBJ2-4 | TRBV30 | CAWRYRGGESKNIQYF
. | TRBJ2-1 | TRBV6-6 | CASSQTRQGGEQFF
. | TRBJ2-1 | TRBV9 | CASSARTGTAAYNEQFF
. | TRBJ1-1 | TRBV13 | CASSLIASQGTEAFF
. | TRBJ2-7 | TRBV7-2 | CASSLPGQGAHEQYF
. | TRBJ1-1 | TRBV4-3 | CASSQDLGANTEAFF
. | TRBJ1-6 | TRBV7-6 | CASSVAGLNSPLHF
. | TRBJ1-2 | TRBV5-1 | CASSSTGNYGYTF
. | TRBJ2-1 | TRBV5-1 | CASSLGGQGAREQFF
. | TRBJ1-1 | TRBV5-6 | CASSFSGGNEAFF
. | TRBJ2-7 | TRBV14 | CASSQSRRQGYSYEQYF
few | TRBJ1-5 | TRBV28 | CASIMTGAHSNQPQHF
. | TRBJ1-5 | TRBV3-1/TRBV3-2 | CASSQGTGGSNQPQHF
once | TRBJ2-4 | TRBV28 | CATFRTGKNIQYF
. | TRBJ1-1 | TRBV7-8 | CASSLLRGTEAFF
. | TRBJ2-3 | TRBV7-2 | CASSSRGLAASTDTQYF
. | TRBJ1-1 | TRBV24-1 | CATRHKDTSSNEAFF
. | TRBJ1-1 | TRBV13 | CASRPLRTGGSWTEAFF
. | TRBJ1-2 | TRBV12-5 | CASGLGRRSYGYTF
. | TRBJ1-2 | TRBV19 | CASTDSRTNYGYTF
. | TRBJ1-6 | TRBV25-1 | CASSVGTDNSPLHF
. | TRBJ1-2 | TRBV11-3 | CASSQPGTEFDGYTF
. | TRBJ1-2 | TRBV10-2 | CASSGTGDYGYTF
few | TRBJ1-3 | TRBV19 | CASRPGINSGNTIYF
. | TRBJ2-7 | TRBV10-3 | CAISEGQGAYEQYF
. | TRBJ1-3 | TRBV9 | CASSGGDRPSGNTIYF
few | TRBJ1-5 | TRBV27 | CASSSRDRGYNQPQHF
. | TRBJ2-5 | TRBV9 | CASSVEGGRETQYF
. | TRBJ2-7 | TRBV6-6 | CASSYSRWTAYEQYF
. | TRBJ2-2 | TRBV19 | CASGQGVRTGELFF
. | TRBJ1-2 | TRBV6-5 | CASSFKPPQGYGYTF
. | TRBJ2-5 | TRBV7-2 | CASSLVRTIRDRGPGTQYF
. | TRBJ1-4 | TRBV19 | CASRRNVLQTGIEKLFF
. | TRBJ2-7 | TRBV15 | CATSRDLQTYEQYF
. | TRBJ2-1 | TRBV29-1 | CSVRLAGRYNEQFF